This passage covers 26 T cell receptor beta chains from one sample sequenced in a study of CD8 T cells in ankylosing spondylitis. Each CDR3 protein gets one entry after TCRdb re-called the 5' RACE reads with MiXCR. The repertoire holds about 360,000 distinct CDR3 sequences, with 20% as singletons. The sample comprised blood, either unsorted or a sorted T cell fraction (not recorded which). These receptors were taken from a male donor with ankylosing spondylitis or in good health (not recorded which).

This sequence joins TRBV12-3 or TRBV12-4 and TRBJ2-5; 7 bases are shared with TRBD1. This CDR3 has 16 amino acids. V dropped 5 bases and J dropped 1; count of bases not matched to a gene: 10. CDR3 residues: CASSLSGTALQETQYF. The CDR3, as DNA: TGTGCCAGCAGTCTATCCGGGACAGCGCTCCAAGAGACCCAGTACTTC.

This clonotype was observed a handful of times. This chain uses TRBV20-1 with TRBJ2-7, with D perhaps being TRBD1 or TRBD2 (6 bases each). The germline gives CDR1 DFQATT, CDR2 SNEGSKA (reference sequence). The CDR3 loop spans 12 amino acids. The CDR3 loop reads CSARGGGYEQYF. In DNA, the CDR3 is TGCAGCGCAAGAGGAGGGGGCTACGAGCAGTACTTC.

The rearrangement joins TRBV20-1 to TRBJ1-2; D unresolved. CDR1 is DFQATT, CDR2 SNEGSKA, per germline (reference sequence). Trimming removed 4 bases from V and 6 bases from J, with 3 bases in between. This CDR3 has 9 amino acids. As DNA, the CDR3 is TGCAGTGCTAAGGATGGCTACACCTTC. Translating gives CSAKDGYTF.

This chain connects TRBV20-1 to TRBJ2-5, with D tentatively TRBD1 (7 bases). Germline CDR1 is DFQATT and CDR2 is SNEGSKA (reference sequence). The CDR3 length is 12 residues. V lost 7 bases, J lost 2 bases, and 11 bases lay in between. This chain's CDR3 is CSGRGLQETQYF. As DNA, the CDR3 is TGCAGTGGGAGGGGGCTTCAAGAGACCCAGTACTTC.

The chain carries TRBV12-3 or TRBV12-4 and TRBJ2-1, with 11 bases that match TRBD2. The junction had 10 bases not matched to a gene; V was cut back by 4 bases and J by 8 bases. The CDR3 consists of 16 residues. CDR3 DNA: TGTGCCAGCAGTTACGCTAGCGGGGGGCCCTCTGATGAGCAGTTCTTC. Translating gives CASSYASGGPSDEQFF.

This clonotype has a single count. The rearrangement links TRBV18 to TRBJ2-1, with 9 bases fitting TRBD1. CDR1 and CDR2 from the germline V gene are KGHSH and LQKENI. The CDR3 length is 15 residues. V gave up 4 bases and J gave up 4 bases; unmatched junction bases: 5. The CDR3 coding sequence is TGTGCCAGCTCACATCCGGGACAGGGTTACAATGAGCAGTTCTTC. It is translated as CASSHPGQGYNEQFF.

V is TRBV10-3 and J is TRBJ2-2, with D unresolved. The CDR3 runs to 16 residues. The germline V and J ends were trimmed by 4 bases and 0 bases, with 12 bases remaining between them. The germline gives CDR1 ENHRY, CDR2 SYGVKD. CDR3 DNA sequence: TGTGCCATCAGTGTTCTGGGGAATACGAACACCGGGGAGCTGTTTTTT. It is translated as CAISVLGNTNTGELFF.

The sample holds a few counts of this clonotype. This chain uses TRBV27 with TRBJ2-2, with D tentatively TRBD2 (6 bases). CDR1 and CDR2 (germline): MNHEY, SMNVEV (reference sequence). V lost 3 bases, J lost 3 bases, and 11 bases lay in between. This CDR3 spans 15 amino acids. The CDR3 spells CASSFRGSYTGELFF. CDR3 DNA sequence: TGTGCCAGCAGTTTTCGGGGGTCCTACACCGGGGAGCTGTTTTTT.

This clonotype was observed a handful of times. The chain uses TRBV5-1 and TRBJ2-7, with 8 positions matching TRBD1. From germline, CDR1 is SGHRS and CDR2 YFSETQ. V lost 1 base to trimming and J lost 4 bases; unmatched junction nucleotides: 7. The CDR3 is 15 amino acids. The CDR3 bases are TGCGCCAGCAGCTTGATTCCAGGGGGCGTTTACGAGCAGTACTTC. Amino acids: CASSLIPGGVYEQYF.

This clonotype appeared a few times. V usage is TRBV9 and J usage is TRBJ2-7; D may correspond to TRBD1 or TRBD2 (6 bases each). Germline loops: CDR1 SGDLS, CDR2 YYNGEE. The CDR3 length is 15 residues. V was trimmed by 0 bases and J by 2 bases, leaving 12 bases between them. This chain's CDR3 is CASSVGVGGTYEQYF. The DNA for the CDR3 is TGTGCCAGCAGCGTAGGGGTGGGGGGCACCTACGAGCAGTACTTC.

This clonotype was observed a handful of times. V is TRBV5-6 and J is TRBJ2-7; D unclear. This CDR3 spans 13 amino acids. Germline CDR1 reads SGHDT; CDR2 reads YYEEEE. The germline V and J ends were trimmed by 1 base and 3 bases, with 8 bases remaining between them. This CDR3 is CASSLRRNYEQYF. The CDR3 DNA reads TGTGCCAGCAGCTTGCGACGGAACTACGAGCAGTACTTC.

This clonotype was seen only a few times. V is TRBV30 and J is TRBJ2-7, with no clear D. V was shortened by 3 bases and J by 7 bases, with 22 bases between the two germline ends. The germline V gene encodes CDR1 GTSNPN and CDR2 SVGIG (reference sequence). The CDR3 spans 15 residues. The CDR3 is CAWSDRTSPLGEQYF. In DNA, the CDR3 is TGTGCCTGGAGCGACCGGACCAGCCCTCTAGGGGAGCAGTACTTC.

This clonotype was detected many times. The rearrangement joins TRBV15 to TRBJ2-3; TRBD2 aligns across 10 bases. V lost 6 bases to trimming and J lost 2 bases; unmatched junction nucleotides: 5. Germline V CDR1 and CDR2: LNHNV, YYDKDF (reference sequence). This CDR3 contains 15 residues. The CDR3 nucleotides are TGTGCCACCAGTAGCGGGGGGCCAGCCACAGATACGCAGTATTTT. Its translation: CATSSGGPATDTQYF.

A note on this clonotype: Given the absence of the conserved phenylalanine or tryptophan at the CDR3 end, a read error is likely. The chain combines TRBV13 with TRBJ2-7; TRBD1 might be the D (6 bases). The V end lost 5 bases, the J end lost 2 bases, and 13 bases lay between the germline ends. This CDR3 contains 14 residues. Looked up from germline, CDR1 is PRHDT and CDR2 is FYEKMQ (reference sequence). Written as DNA, the CDR3 is TGTGCCAGCAGCCCCCCAACAGGGCCCTACGAGCAGTACTCC. The encoded protein is CASSPPTGPYEQYS.

This clonotype was seen more than once but under ten times. The chain employs TRBV9 and TRBJ2-5; D tentatively reads TRBD1 or TRBD2 (5 bases each). With 4 bases removed from V and 0 bases from J, the gap between germline ends came to 10 bases. The CDR3 loop spans 14 amino acids. CDR1 and CDR2 from the germline V gene are SGDLS and YYNGEE. The chain's CDR3 is CASSLGTNQETQYF. The CDR3 bases are TGTGCCAGCAGCTTAGGGACGAACCAAGAGACCCAGTACTTC.

The rearrangement joins TRBV3-1 to TRBJ2-2; D perhaps matches TRBD1 (6 bases). Trimming removed 10 bases from V and 0 bases from J, with 12 bases in between. The CDR3 loop spans 14 amino acids. Per germline, CDR1 LGHDT and CDR2 YNNKEL (reference sequence). The CDR3 DNA follows: TGTGCCACCAGGACAGCCTCGAACACCGGGGAGCTGTTTTTT. Translation gives CATRTASNTGELFF.

The DNA for the CDR3 is TGCGCCAGCAGTTCCCGGGCACGGGGGCCCAACAATGAGCAGTTCTTC. The encoded protein is CASSSRARGPNNEQFF. The chain has TRBV5-1 and TRBJ2-1, with D tentatively TRBD1 or TRBD2 (6 bases each). Looked up from germline, CDR1 is SGHRS and CDR2 is YFSETQ. Trimming cost V 5 bases and J 5 bases, with 20 bases left between them. The CDR3 totals 16 residues.

This clonotype was seen a handful of times. The V gene is TRBV7-9, the J gene TRBJ2-5; D is perhaps TRBD1 (6 bases). CDR1 SEHNR and CDR2 FQNEAQ come from the germline V gene (reference sequence). V lost 5 bases, J lost 4 bases, and 20 bases lay in between. CDR3 length equals 16 residues. The CDR3 region is CASSPAGQFIGETQYF. DNA of the CDR3: TGTGCCAGCAGCCCCGCAGGACAGTTTATCGGAGAGACCCAGTACTTC.

This chain uses TRBV11-2 with TRBJ2-1, with D maybe TRBD2 (5 bases). The CDR3 contains 15 residues. Germline loops: CDR1 SGHAT, CDR2 FQNNGV. Trimming took 7 bases from V and 2 from J, leaving 15 bases between them. CDR3 DNA sequence: TGTGCCAGCACCTCTCGCGGGCTCACCTACAATGAGCAGTTCTTC. Translated, it gives CASTSRGLTYNEQFF.

V and J are TRBV12-3 or TRBV12-4 and TRBJ1-6; D uncertain. The length of the CDR3 is 14 residues. Trimming took off 3 bases at V and 2 bases at J, with 5 bases between the two ends. CDR3 nucleotide sequence: TGTGCCAGCAGTTTGGGCCCCTATAATTCACCCCTCCACTTT. Translated: CASSLGPYNSPLHF.

This clonotype was observed a handful of times. The chain has TRBV28 and TRBJ2-7, with 10 positions matching TRBD1. V trimming: 8 bases; J trimming: 3 bases; junction bases outside the gene matches: 7. The V gene's germline CDR1 is MDHEN and CDR2 SYDVKM. The CDR3 is 14 residues long. The CDR3 loop is CASAMDRGDYEQYF. For the CDR3, the DNA is TGTGCCAGCGCAATGGACAGGGGGGACTACGAGCAGTACTTC.

V gene TRBV3-1 combines with J gene TRBJ2-7; no reliable D call. Trimming pared 0 bases from V and 3 bases from J, leaving 9 bases between. The CDR3 totals 14 residues. Germline CDR1 reads LGHDT; CDR2 reads YNNKEL (reference sequence). CDR3 protein: CASSQEARLYEQYF. DNA of the CDR3: TGTGCCAGCAGCCAAGAAGCCCGCCTCTACGAGCAGTACTTC.

A few counts support this clonotype. CDR3 region: CASSLLENSYNEQFF. The CDR3 bases are TGTGCCAGCAGTTTGTTGGAAAACTCCTACAATGAGCAGTTCTTC. The V call is TRBV28, the J call TRBJ2-1; no reliable D call. CDR3 length equals 15 residues. The germline gives CDR1 MDHEN, CDR2 SYDVKM. Trimming removed 3 bases from V and 0 bases from J, with 9 bases in between.

This clonotype was counted ten times or more. The chain has TRBV10-3 and TRBJ2-5; D remains ambiguous. Germline CDR1 is ENHRY and CDR2 is SYGVKD. Trimming left V 2 bases short and J 5 bases short, with 15 bases between. The CDR3 sequence is 15 residues long. CDR3 loop: CAISEKGLMGETQYF. CDR3 DNA sequence: TGTGCCATCAGTGAGAAGGGCCTCATGGGGGAGACCCAGTACTTC.

The chain is built from TRBV12-3 or TRBV12-4 and TRBJ2-2, with TRBD2 matching 10 bases. The CDR3 sequence is 19 residues long. V lost 1 base and J lost 1; bases outside the gene matches: 9. The CDR3 spells CASSLEWLAGDVNTGELFF. The CDR3 DNA is TGTGCCAGCAGTTTAGAATGGCTAGCGGGGGACGTGAACACCGGGGAGCTGTTTTTT.

This clonotype was counted only a few times. This chain uses TRBV6-4 with TRBJ2-2, with D perhaps matching TRBD1 (6 bases). Germline V lookup: CDR1 MRHNA, CDR2 SNTAGT. This CDR3 region has 15 residues. Between the trimmed V and J ends, which lost 3 bases and 2 bases, there was a span of 10 bases. CDR3 loop: CASSEGRGNTGELFF. The CDR3 DNA is TGTGCCAGCAGTGAAGGCAGGGGAAACACCGGGGAGCTGTTTTTT.